The text below deals with one TCR beta chain. The data are from a study of blood T cell repertoires in COVID-19. Overall study context: In each case, the material was cDNA or gDNA derived from T cells, B-cell-depleted T cells, or PBMCs.

With 3 bases clipped from V and 2 bases from J, the junction kept 3 bases outside the gene matches. The CDR3 covers 14 residues. Germline V gives CDR1 LNHDA, CDR2 SQIVND (reference sequence). Method: immunoSEQ multiplex PCR; TCRdb's copy keeps in-frame clones and lacks some. The table shows about 330,000 clones, with about 87% occurring only once. Cohort assignment relied on participant-reported clinical history. The chain joins TRBV19 to TRBJ2-7; 8 bases align to TRBD1. The TCR sequence derives from a woman in her 30s who had recovered from COVID-19. Sequencing was done on a sample of PBMCs or T cells enriched from blood (not recorded which). The CDR3 loop is CASSIRTGPYEQYF. Here the CDR3 DNA reads TGTGCCAGTAGTATTAGGACAGGGCCCTACGAGCAGTACTTC.